The subject of this entry is one T cell receptor beta chain. Its antigen is still unknown. The authors made TCR beta cDNA libraries by 5'RACE template switching. This switching added a universal primer site and UMIs. No DNA is given; TCRdb re-called the 5' RACE reads and lists each CDR3 protein once. In all, the sample yields some 450,000 distinct CDR3 sequences. The entry originates in a study of T cells expressing NK-cell markers. Looking at the study overall: The sequencing cohort of eight donors included seven HCMV-seropositive individuals and one seronegative individual.

From germline, CDR1 is SEHNR and CDR2 FQNEAQ (reference sequence). CDR3 length equals 16 residues. Study observations and caveats: These clonotypes also led the CD3+CD56-NKG2C+ fraction in a handful of donors. More than 5 donors carried dominant NKG2C+ clonotypes that made up about 1.0-7.0% of their CD8+ T cells.

The gene calls are TRBV7-9 and TRBJ1-2. The TCR sequence derives from a woman between 18 and 75 years old in good health. Material for sequencing was blood T cells: a sorted CD56 or NKG2C T cell subset, CD4+ or CD8+ T cells, or bulk PBMC T cells (not recorded which). Here the CDR3 reads CASSLLQARANYGYTF.